The table lists the clone carrying this T cell receptor beta chain with a few counts. These data originate in a study of regulatory T cells in long-lasting Graves disease. Looked up from germline, CDR1 is MNHNS and CDR2 is SASEGT. With 9 bases clipped from V and 2 bases from J, the junction kept 4 bases outside the gene matches. The CDR3 spans 12 residues. Time point here: persistent/refractory GD, antithyroid drugs over 5 years with positive TRAb. Generation of the TCR library employed RNA extracted from PBMCs. Building the TCR beta libraries relied on iRepertoire HTBI primers, and CDR3 regions underwent Arm-PCR. TCRdb reanalysed the multiplex PCR reads using MiXCR and keeps one entry per CDR3 protein. The table lists around 400,000 distinct CDR3 sequences, 21% of them singletons, with approximately 14% in the top ten.

The material was peripheral blood mononuclear cells (PBMCs), obtained when the disease was refractory, from a patient treated with antithyroid drugs. The chain uses TRBV6-1 and TRBJ2-7; TRBD1 matches 7 bases. This receptor was obtained from a female donor with Graves disease. The CDR3 nucleotides read TGTGCCAGTGGGGACAGCGCCTACGAGCAGTACTTC. Translation: CASGDSAYEQYF.